This TCR beta chain was observed in a study of blood T cells in healthy people across ages. Study results and caveats: Higher diversity and more naive CD4+ cells were features of long-lived donors, compared to aged donors.

Every donor contributed ten milliliters of peripheral blood by blood draw. The study isolated at least 6 million PBMCs from each sample. A J-beta primer mix and a sample-barcoded 5' primer were used in a second PCR of about 7 to 12 cycles. Via MiXCR, TCRdb re-called the 5' RACE reads, giving one row per CDR3 protein. Of more than 650,000 distinct CDR3 sequences listed, approximately 21% were seen once; the top ten hold 20% to 25%. Only a few counts were recorded for this clonotype. The antigen is unknown. The sequencing input was blood. This receptor was obtained from an older man in good health.

The DNA for the CDR3 is TGCAGTGCTGAGAGACTAGCGGGGATAACTAGCACAGATACGCAGTATTTT. It translates to CSAERLAGITSTDTQYF. The chain links TRBV20-1 to TRBJ2-3, with 11 positions matching TRBD2. Germline assignment: CDR1 DFQATT and CDR2 SNEGSKA (reference sequence). With V trimmed by 5 bases and J by 0 bases, 10 bases remained unmatched. CDR3 size: 17 residues.